The rows below give T cell receptor beta chains drawn from one sample of a study of OX40 agonist ivuxolimab in advanced cancers. TCRdb keeps only in-frame clones here, not all; method: immunoSEQ multiplex PCR. Seen here are 60,000 to 100,000 clones, about 84% observed once, and the top ten hold around 0.51%. The sample was CD4+ or CD8+ T cells sorted from blood, taken in a trial of the OX40 agonist ivuxolimab. The source of these receptors is an adult with an advanced solid tumor such as melanoma, head and neck, liver or kidney cancer. The conserved cysteine and the conserved F or W are not part of the CDR3 here. Each record gives: CDR3 protein, V gene, J gene.

ASSLNRGGYNSPLH	TRBV7-2	TRBJ1-6
ASSPGQWDQPQH	TRBV2	TRBJ1-5
ASTTGVEQF	TRBV6-1	TRBJ2-1
ASSGTANTGELF	TRBV5-1	TRBJ2-2
ASGSLHGQDSGNTIY	TRBV7-8	TRBJ1-3
AWSIRGRFTEAF	TRBV30	TRBJ1-1
ASSPSGTGSDTQY	TRBV7-2	TRBJ2-3
ASSTLLSGRSSDEQF	TRBV5-5	TRBJ2-1
ASSLHSMGASGNTIY	TRBV7-8	TRBJ1-3
ASSVQGNTEAF	TRBV5-1	TRBJ1-1
ASSLEGQPQH	TRBV5-4	TRBJ1-5
ASSETGTYGYT	TRBV6-1	TRBJ1-2
SARQGTTYEQY	TRBV29-1	TRBJ2-7
ASSLVGGHQETQY	TRBV7-2	TRBJ2-5
ASSRGGKVLT	TRBV19	TRBJ2-6
ASSPSLGLEAF	TRBV6-6	TRBJ1-1
ASSLLTGSTEAF	TRBV27	TRBJ1-1
ASSQDGAQVGTYEQY	TRBV4-1	TRBJ2-7
ASSVATGGSNYGYT	TRBV9	TRBJ1-2
ASSLGGGEQF	TRBV11-3	TRBJ2-1
ASSRDENYGYT	TRBV14	TRBJ1-2
ASTPSGRTDTQY	TRBV9	TRBJ2-3
ASTPDRGRREQY	TRBV11-2	TRBJ2-7
ASSQDQGIHEQY	TRBV23-1	TRBJ2-7
ASSRPGSATEAF	TRBV28	TRBJ1-1
ASTRPGTQIPRLGHT	TRBV7-3	TRBJ1-2
ASSMGLNFDEQY	TRBV19	TRBJ2-7
ASSHGTGTGYGYT	TRBV14	TRBJ1-2
SVDSPGQAFKETQY	TRBV29-1	TRBJ2-5
ASSPWTGRNQPQH	TRBV7-2	TRBJ1-5
ASSYADRAANYGYT	TRBV6-6	TRBJ1-2
ASSKAWRGRVRETQY	TRBV21-1	TRBJ2-5
ASSLGGGRETQY	TRBV7-3	TRBJ2-5
ASSLRETGELF	TRBV7-3	TRBJ2-2
ASSYGEAGYNEQF	TRBV6-5	TRBJ2-1
ASSEGNRGHEQY	TRBV6-1	TRBJ2-7
ASSQVEGRDSPLH	TRBV4-1	TRBJ1-6
AWSVLGPSTDTQY	TRBV30	TRBJ2-3
ASSPLTPGGRSYGYT	TRBV2	TRBJ1-2
ASRESDARRGYT	TRBV28	TRBJ1-2
ASTGGGTDTQY	TRBV27	TRBJ2-3
ASSGDSGGLAATDTQY	TRBV6-1	TRBJ2-3
ASSVEGRASGNTIY	TRBV5-1	TRBJ1-3
ASRGGTEQF	TRBV7-3	TRBJ2-1
ASSSGQGAQETQY	TRBV19	TRBJ2-5
ASSYSRTGGSYEQY	TRBV6-5	TRBJ2-7
ASRRSGSSNQPQH	TRBV7-2	TRBJ1-5
ASSLARTTYGYT	TRBV7-2	TRBJ1-2